Presented here are 17 T cell receptor beta chains from one specimen sequenced in a study of T-cell reconstitution after alpha-beta-depleted transplantation in children. The authors prepared the TCRbeta library with unique molecular identifiers. TCRdb reprocessed the PCR reads via MiXCR and lists one record per CDR3 protein. This sample carries 200,000 to 300,000 distinct CDR3 sequences, about a quarter of them seen once, and the ten largest clones take more than 2%. Sequences were derived from PBMCs, sampled before TCRalphabeta/CD19-depleted stem cell transplant. These receptors were obtained from a girl aged 2 to 9 with Fanconi anemia, due to receive a stem cell transplant.

This clonotype was detected many times. This sequence joins TRBV12-3 or TRBV12-4 and TRBJ1-3; 7 bases fit TRBD1. V gave up 4 bases and J gave up 2 bases; unmatched junction bases: 8. The CDR3 contains 16 residues. CDR3 sequence reads: CASSSYQGVTGNTIYF. The CDR3 nucleotides read TGTGCCAGCAGTTCCTACCAGGGGGTCACTGGAAACACCATATATTTT.

This clonotype was seen only a few times. V and J are TRBV29-1 and TRBJ2-4; D is perhaps TRBD1 (5 bases). Germline CDR1 is SQVTM and CDR2 is ANQGSEA. The CDR3 totals 13 residues. Deletions cut 3 bases from V and 6 bases from J, with 12 bases between. CDR3 nucleotides: TGCAGCGTTGATACAGGAACCCGAAACATTCAGTACTTC. Its translation is CSVDTGTRNIQYF.

At least ten counts were recorded for this clonotype. V gene TRBV20-1 combines with J gene TRBJ2-1; 7 bases match TRBD1. The ends lost 4 bases at V and 9 bases at J; junction bases unmatched: 0. Germline V gives CDR1 DFQATT, CDR2 SNEGSKA (reference sequence). The CDR3 loop spans 10 amino acids. The DNA for the CDR3 is TGCAGTGCTACAGGGGGTGAGCAGTTCTTC. This encodes CSATGGEQFF.

This clonotype was seen at least ten times. The chain has TRBV7-9 and TRBJ2-7; possible D gene TRBD1, 5 bases. This CDR3 region has 14 residues. Deletions cut 1 base from V and 5 bases from J, with 12 bases between. The germline V gene encodes CDR1 SEHNR and CDR2 FQNEAQ (reference sequence). The CDR3 nucleotides are TGTGCCAGCAGCTTAGTCACAGGTCCAGACGAGCAGTACTTC. Amino acid sequence: CASSLVTGPDEQYF.

The table lists this clonotype with a few counts. The chain combines TRBV28 with TRBJ2-7; the match to TRBD1 covers 12 bases. The CDR3 sequence is 16 residues long. J lost 4 bases, V lost 5 bases, and 9 bases had no gene match. Per the germline V gene, CDR1 is MDHEN and CDR2 is SYDVKM. This CDR3 is CASSTSGTGGAYEQYF. The CDR3 DNA sequence: TGTGCCAGCAGTACCTCCGGGACAGGGGGCGCGTACGAGCAGTACTTC.

This clonotype was seen at least ten times. This chain uses TRBV9 with TRBJ2-5, with D tentatively TRBD2 (6 bases). Germline CDR1 and CDR2: SGDLS and YYNGEE. Trimming stripped 0 bases from V and 6 bases from J, with 12 bases between. This CDR3 contains 14 residues. The chain's CDR3 is CASSVAGVEKTQYF. The CDR3 DNA sequence: TGTGCCAGCAGCGTAGCGGGGGTTGAGAAGACCCAGTACTTC.

J is TRBJ2-5 and V is TRBV29-1; D ambiguous. This CDR3 spans 12 amino acids. Germline-derived CDR1 and CDR2 are SQVTM and ANQGSEA. With 4 bases removed from V and 3 bases from J, the gap between germline ends came to 9 bases. CDR3 region: CSVARSEETQYF. CDR3 nucleotide sequence: TGCAGCGTTGCCCGCAGTGAAGAGACCCAGTACTTC.

This clonotype occurred a few times. The chain has TRBV29-1 and TRBJ2-3; D call uncertain. CDR3 length: 13 amino acids. V shed 5 bases and J shed 6 bases, with 15 bases lying between them. Germline assignment: CDR1 SQVTM and CDR2 ANQGSEA. The chain's CDR3 is CSVPRAGTDTQYF. The CDR3 DNA sequence: TGCAGCGTTCCGCGCGCTGGAACGGATACGCAGTATTTT.

This clonotype was detected a few times. J is TRBJ2-5 and V is TRBV29-1, with TRBD1 matching over 8 bases. The CDR3 totals 14 residues. The germline CDR1 and CDR2 sequences are SQVTM and ANQGSEA. V gave up 4 bases and J gave up 4 bases; unmatched junction bases: 8. In DNA, the CDR3 is TGCAGCGTTGGAGGGACAGGACCTGGAGAGACCCAGTACTTC. It encodes CSVGGTGPGETQYF.

The chain is built from TRBV20-1 and TRBJ2-2, with D hard to call. Germline loops: CDR1 DFQATT, CDR2 SNEGSKA (reference sequence). This CDR3 has 16 residues. The V and J ends lost 0 bases and 0 bases respectively, with 11 bases between them. CDR3 DNA sequence: TGCAGTGCTAGAGACTACACCCTCGCGAACACCGGGGAGCTGTTTTTT. It translates to CSARDYTLANTGELFF.

A few counts support this clonotype. This rearrangement joins TRBV20-1 to TRBJ2-4; no clear D gene. CDR3 length: 14 amino acids. CDR1 DFQATT and CDR2 SNEGSKA come from the germline V gene (reference sequence). Trimming cost V 4 bases and J 1 base, with 11 bases left between them. CDR3 loop: CSANGYWAKNIQYF. In nucleotides, the CDR3 is TGCAGTGCTAATGGGTATTGGGCCAAAAACATTCAGTACTTC.

This clonotype has at least ten counts. The chain uses TRBV12-3 or TRBV12-4 and TRBJ2-5; possible D gene TRBD2, 6 bases. The CDR3 has 12 amino acids. V was trimmed by 8 bases and J by 3 bases, leaving 10 bases between them. The CDR3 here is CASRPSEETQYF. Written as DNA, the CDR3 is TGTGCCAGCCGGCCTAGCGAAGAGACCCAGTACTTC.

This clonotype was recorded many times. The chain is built from TRBV29-1 and TRBJ2-7; 9 bases map to TRBD1. V shed 4 bases and J 6 bases; nucleotides not matched to a gene: 1. In germline, CDR1 is SQVTM, CDR2 ANQGSEA. The CDR3 is 11 amino acids. CDR3 sequence reads: CSVGDRAEQYF. In DNA, the CDR3 is TGCAGCGTTGGGGACAGGGCCGAGCAGTACTTC.

V usage is TRBV4-2 and J usage is TRBJ2-3; TRBD2 matches 9 bases. J gave up 2 bases and V 3 bases, and 9 bases lay outside the gene matches. The V gene's germline CDR1 is LGHNA and CDR2 YNFKEQ. CDR3 length: 17 amino acids. The CDR3 DNA follows: TGTGCCAGCAGCCAGGGCCTGACTAGCGGATACACAGATACGCAGTATTTT. The encoded protein is CASSQGLTSGYTDTQYF.

This clonotype was detected a few times. V usage is TRBV4-2 and J usage is TRBJ2-1, with 12 bases matching TRBD2. Unmatched junction bases numbered 5, after V lost 1 base and J lost 7 bases. The CDR3 is 16 residues long. From germline, CDR1 is LGHNA and CDR2 YNFKEQ. CDR3 bases: TGTGCCAGCAGCCAAGTGCCTAGCGGGGGGGCAAATGAGCAGTTCTTC. Protein product: CASSQVPSGGANEQFF.

This clonotype was seen many times. This sequence joins TRBV4-2 and TRBJ2-7; weak D call: TRBD2 (6 bases). CDR1 and CDR2 from the germline V gene are LGHNA and YNFKEQ. The CDR3 is made up of 14 amino acids. The V and J ends lost 0 bases and 4 bases respectively, with 10 bases between them. The CDR3 spells CASSQETSWYEQYF. CDR3 coding DNA: TGTGCCAGCAGCCAAGAGACTAGTTGGTACGAGCAGTACTTC.

The chain recombines TRBV12-3 or TRBV12-4 with TRBJ2-1; TRBD2 aligns across 13 bases. Trimming at V came to 8 bases and at J to 1 base, leaving 2 bases not matched to a gene. The CDR3 runs 15 residues. CDR3 nucleotide sequence: TGTGCCAGCGGACTAGCGGGAGATTCCTACAATGAGCAGTTCTTC. Its protein product is CASGLAGDSYNEQFF.